This T cell receptor beta chain was obtained from a study of blood T cell repertoires in COVID-19. Under the authors' procedure: Reference gene primer amplification in the assay estimated nucleated cell counts. Some clones are missing from TCRdb's copy, which holds only in-frame ones; the method was immunoSEQ multiplex PCR. V, J and clone size were drawn from that table, and D and trimming were deduced from the DNA. The sample lists approximately 300,000 clones; about nine tenths were seen once. V was pared by 0 bases and J by 2 bases, with 4 bases of the junction left unmatched. This CDR3 contains 17 residues. Germline V gives CDR1 SGDLS, CDR2 YYNGEE.

The TCR sequence derives from a man aged 18 to 29 with active or convalescent COVID-19. The sample taken for sequencing was peripheral blood. The chain couples TRBV9 to TRBJ2-1, with 11 bases identical to TRBD2. This chain's CDR3 is CASSVVAGGPTYNEQFF. The CDR3 DNA is TGTGCCAGCAGCGTAGTAGCGGGGGGGCCTACCTACAATGAGCAGTTCTTC.